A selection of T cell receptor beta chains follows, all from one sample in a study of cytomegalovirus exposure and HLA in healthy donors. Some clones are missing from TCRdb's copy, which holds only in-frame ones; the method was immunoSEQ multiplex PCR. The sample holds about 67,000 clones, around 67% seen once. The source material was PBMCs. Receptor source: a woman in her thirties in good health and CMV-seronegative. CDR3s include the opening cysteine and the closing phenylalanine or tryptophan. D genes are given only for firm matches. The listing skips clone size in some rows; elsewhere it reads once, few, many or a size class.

CDR3aa: CAWGQGTEAFF
CDR3nt: TGTGCCTGGGGACAGGGGACTGAAGCTTTCTTT
j_gene: TRBJ1-1
d_gene: TRBD1
abundance: few
v_gene: TRBV30

CDR3aa: CASSPLDRDKNIQYF
CDR3nt: TGCGCCAGCAGCCCCCTGGACAGGGATAAAAACATTCAGTACTTC
j_gene: TRBJ2-4
d_gene: TRBD1
abundance: .
v_gene: TRBV5-1

CDR3aa: CASSYFAGTGGETQYF
CDR3nt: TGTGCCAGCAGTTACTTCGCCGGGACAGGGGGAGAGACCCAGTACTTC
j_gene: TRBJ2-5
d_gene: TRBD1
abundance: .
v_gene: TRBV6-5

CDR3aa: CASTRGRDYGYTF
CDR3nt: TGTGCCAGCACCCGGGGTAGAGACTATGGCTACACCTTC
j_gene: TRBJ1-2
d_gene: .
abundance: few
v_gene: TRBV7-8

CDR3aa: CASSLSGQTNEKLFF
CDR3nt: TGTGCCAGCTCCCTCTCGGGACAAACTAATGAAAAACTGTTTTTT
j_gene: TRBJ1-4
d_gene: .
abundance: .
v_gene: TRBV18

CDR3aa: CASGEGGAENIQYF
CDR3nt: TGTGCCAGCGGAGAGGGCGGGGCTGAAAACATTCAGTACTTC
j_gene: TRBJ2-4
d_gene: .
abundance: few
v_gene: TRBV7-3

CDR3aa: CASMGGEQPQHF
CDR3nt: TGTGCCAGTATGGGCGGGGAACAGCCCCAGCATTTT
j_gene: TRBJ1-5
d_gene: .
abundance: .
v_gene: TRBV19

CDR3aa: CASSEAAGYPRETQYF
CDR3nt: TGTGCCAGCAGTGAAGCGGCAGGATACCCAAGAGAGACCCAGTACTTC
j_gene: TRBJ2-5
d_gene: .
abundance: .
v_gene: TRBV6-1

CDR3aa: CSVEWEGWGGYTF
CDR3nt: TGCAGCGTTGAGTGGGAGGGCTGGGGTGGCTACACCTTC
j_gene: TRBJ1-2
d_gene: .
abundance: .
v_gene: TRBV29-1

CDR3aa: CASRESGINSPLHF
CDR3nt: TGTGCCAGTAGAGAGTCAGGGATAAATTCACCCCTCCACTTT
j_gene: TRBJ1-6
d_gene: .
abundance: .
v_gene: TRBV19

CDR3aa: CASSSLAGASSYNEQFF
CDR3nt: TGTGCCAGCAGTTCCCTAGCGGGGGCGAGCTCCTACAATGAGCAGTTCTTC
j_gene: TRBJ2-1
d_gene: TRBD2
abundance: .
v_gene: TRBV27